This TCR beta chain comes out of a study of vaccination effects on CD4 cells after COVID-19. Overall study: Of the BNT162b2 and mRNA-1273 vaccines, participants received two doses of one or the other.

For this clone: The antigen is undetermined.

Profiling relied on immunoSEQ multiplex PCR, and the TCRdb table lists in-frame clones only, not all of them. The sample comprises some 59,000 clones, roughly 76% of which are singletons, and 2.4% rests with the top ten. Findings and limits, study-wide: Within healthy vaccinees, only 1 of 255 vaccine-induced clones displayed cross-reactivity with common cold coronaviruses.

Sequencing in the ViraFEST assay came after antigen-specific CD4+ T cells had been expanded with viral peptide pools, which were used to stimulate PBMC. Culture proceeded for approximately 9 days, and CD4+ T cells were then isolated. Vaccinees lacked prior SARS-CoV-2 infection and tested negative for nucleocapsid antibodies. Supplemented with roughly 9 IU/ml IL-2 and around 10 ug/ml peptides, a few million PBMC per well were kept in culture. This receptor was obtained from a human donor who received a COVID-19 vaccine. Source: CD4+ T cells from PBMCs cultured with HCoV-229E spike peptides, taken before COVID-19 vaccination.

CDR3 DNA sequence: TGCAGCGTGACGGGACAGGGGATCGATCAGCCCCAGCATTTT. It codes for CSVTGQGIDQPQHF. The V and J genes are TRBV29-1 and TRBJ1-5; TRBD1 agrees at 10 bases. Per germline, CDR1 SQVTM and CDR2 ANQGSEA. The CDR3 runs to 14 residues. J gave up 5 bases and V 6 bases, and 7 bases lay outside the gene matches.